The sequence of this T cell receptor beta chain was determined in a study of spatial heterogeneity in lung cancer. Study summary: Detection consistently captured more beta-chain sequences than alpha-chain sequences.

A unique molecular identifier was attached to every TCR cDNA molecule. TCRdb fed the 5' RACE reads into MiXCR, producing one record per CDR3 protein. The sample carries around 47,000 distinct CDR3 sequences, more than 6.5% recorded once. A few counts support this clonotype. Antigen unknown. Findings and caveats of the study: Ubiquitous expanded tumor TCRs were observed in blood more at resection than follow-up.

The CDR3 contains 15 residues. From germline, CDR1 is SGHTA and CDR2 FQGNSA. Losses at the gene ends were 5 bases for V and 2 bases for J; bases not matched to a gene: 5. The sample's time point: blood at routine non-recurrence follow-up after resection. Unsorted whole RNA samples from tumor, nontumor lung or frozen PBMC were sequenced. The sequencing used PBMCs, collected at follow-up. This rearrangement joins TRBV7-2 to TRBJ2-2, with 7 bases lining up with TRBD2. This receptor was identified in a female donor with early-stage non-small cell lung cancer. CDR3 DNA sequence: TGTGCCAGCAGCCCAAGCGGGGCCAACACCGGGGAGCTGTTTTTT. Protein sequence: CASSPSGANTGELFF.